Shown below are 8 T cell receptor beta chains from a single sample sequenced in a study of CD8+ T cells in alopecia areata (dated by TCRdb to the late 2010s). The library was built by means of the immunoSEQ multiplex PCR assay. For TCR sequencing, RNA was extracted from every sample and reverse transcribed into cDNA to serve as template. The table was pulled from immuneACCESS by TCRdb, which kept in-frame rearrangements only. Such tables lose some clones; where checked, under half of the loss comes from unresolved V genes, and the rest has no known cause. The table notes 270,000 or so clones here, none of them singletons. Jointly, the top ten make up more than 0.95% of the sample. Pooled mouse cutaneous lymph node cells were stained for CD4, CD8alpha, NKG2D, NKG2ACE and other markers and were then sorted on a BD Influx. Sequencing was done on a sample of CD4+ T cells sorted from a lymph node. Receptor source: a C3H/HeJ mouse with alopecia areata. This strain is characterized by the MHC haplotype H2-k.

A word on this clone: Gene names and germline refer to mouse. CDR3 DNA (partial): TGTGCCAGCAGTGATTACGGGACAAACCAAGAC. It yields the protein CASSDYGTNQD. The CDR3 reads in full as CASSDYGTNQDTQYF. The V gene is TRBV13-1, the J gene TRBJ2-5; tentative D call: TRBD1 (6 bases). The read halts 4 residues ahead of the CDR3 end, with the missing end drawn from the germline J gene. Trimming cost V 1 base and J 0 bases, with 9 bases left between them. This CDR3 region has 15 residues. Looked up from germline, CDR1 is NSHNY and CDR2 is SYGAGN.

As to this clone: Gene and germline names: mouse. Read coverage stops 4 residues before the CDR3 terminus; the germline J gene supplies the remainder. The chain links TRBV5 to TRBJ2-7, with 8 bases matching TRBD1. CDR1 and CDR2 from the germline V gene are LGHNA and YNLKQL (reference sequence). The CDR3 contains 13 residues. The CDR3 bases that were read are TGTGCCAGCAGCTCCGACAGGGGTTAT. It encodes CASSSDRGY. In full, the CDR3 is CASSSDRGYEQYF.

The sample holds a few counts of this clone. Gene names are mouse gene names. The read ends 4 residues before the CDR3 terminus; that terminus is restored from the germline J gene. This rearrangement joins TRBV13-2 to TRBJ1-1; a possible D gene is TRBD1 (6 bases). The CDR3 is made up of 13 amino acids. Germline assignment: CDR1 NNHNN and CDR2 SYGAGS (reference sequence). Trimming took 3 bases from V and 3 from J, leaving 9 bases between them. The sequenced part of the CDR3 DNA is TGTGCCAGCGGTGCGTGGACAGACACA. It is translated as CASGAWTDT. The whole CDR3 region reads CASGAWTDTEVFF.

Of note for this clone: Mouse gene names and germline throughout. The read ends 4 residues shy of where the CDR3 ends; the end is completed using the germline J gene. V usage is TRBV13-1 and J usage is TRBJ2-4, with D uncertain. The CDR3 totals 13 residues. Trimming cost V 4 bases and J 0 bases, with 6 bases left between them. CDR1 and CDR2 from the germline V gene are NSHNY and SYGAGN. CDR3 sequence reads: CASSPTSQNTLYF. CDR3 bases read: TGTGCCAGCAGTCCAACTAGTCAAAAC.

This clone was counted a few times. Germline and genes here are mouse. The read terminates 4 residues before the CDR3 end, so the remaining end is supplied by the germline J gene. V usage is TRBV19 and J usage is TRBJ1-4, with D perhaps matching TRBD1 (6 bases). CDR1 is FNHDT, CDR2 SITEND, per germline (reference sequence). The CDR3 is 13 residues long. The CDR3 bases that were read are TGTGCCAGCAGTATAGTGGACAGCGAA. The encoded protein is CASSIVDSE. In full, the CDR3 is CASSIVDSERLFF.

This clone has a count of ten or more. Gene names follow the mouse nomenclature. From the germline J gene comes the end of the CDR3, since the read stops 4 residues before it. The chain carries TRBV12-1 and TRBJ2-2, with 7 bases that match TRBD1. Looked up from germline, CDR1 is SGHSN and CDR2 is HYEKVE. The CDR3 consists of 16 residues. V shed 4 bases and J 0 bases; nucleotides not matched to a gene: 7. The CDR3 is CASSAPGQTNTGQLYF. The covered CDR3 bases are TGTGCCAGCTCGGCTCCGGGACAGACAAACACCGGG.

With respect to this clone: These gene names are mouse names. Read sequence stops 4 residues before the CDR3 end, and the germline J gene provides the missing end. This chain connects TRBV19 to TRBJ1-2; 7 nucleotides match TRBD1. V trimming: 4 bases; J trimming: 0 bases; junction bases outside the gene matches: 6. The CDR3 extends over 15 amino acids. Germline V gene sequence: CDR1 FNHDT, CDR2 SITEND (reference sequence). Partial CDR3 DNA: TGTGCCAGCAGTCCCCGGGACAGCCCAAACTCC. Its translation is CASSPRDSPNS. In full, the CDR3 reads CASSPRDSPNSDYTF.

Turning to this clone: Gene names denote mouse genes. The covered CDR3 bases are TGTGCCAGCAGTGAGACAGGGCCTAACCAAGAC. This sequence encodes CASSETGPNQD. The complete CDR3 reads CASSETGPNQDTQYF. The chain links TRBV13-3 to TRBJ2-5; TRBD1 aligns across 7 bases. The CDR3 end lies 4 residues beyond the end of the read and is filled in from the germline J gene. CDR1 NNHDY and CDR2 SYVADS come from the germline V gene. V was pared by 2 bases and J by 0 bases, with 3 bases of the junction left unmatched. The CDR3 covers 15 residues.